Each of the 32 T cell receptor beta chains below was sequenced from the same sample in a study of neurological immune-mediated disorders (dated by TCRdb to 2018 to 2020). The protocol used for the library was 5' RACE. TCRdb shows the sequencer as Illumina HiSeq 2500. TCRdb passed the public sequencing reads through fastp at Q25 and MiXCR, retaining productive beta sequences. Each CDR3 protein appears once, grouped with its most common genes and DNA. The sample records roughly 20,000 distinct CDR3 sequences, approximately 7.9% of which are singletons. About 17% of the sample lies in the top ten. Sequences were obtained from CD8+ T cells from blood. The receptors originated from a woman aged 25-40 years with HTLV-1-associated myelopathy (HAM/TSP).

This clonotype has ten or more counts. CDR3 in DNA: TGTGCCAGCAGCGGGGTAGGAGGGGGCGATGAAGCTTTCTTT. Translation gives CASSGVGGGDEAFF. The chain employs TRBV7-9 and TRBJ1-1; 7 bases match TRBD1. V shed 5 bases, J shed 7 bases, and the junction held 10 bases outside the gene matches. Germline assignment: CDR1 SEHNR and CDR2 FQNEAQ (reference sequence). The CDR3 length is 14 residues. Full variable domain (remainder filled in from reference TRBV7-9 and TRBJ1-1): DTGVSQNPRHKITKRGQNVTFRCDPISEHNRLYWYRQTLGQGPEFLTYFQNEAQLEKSRLLSDRFSAERPKGSFSTLEIQRTEQGDSAMYLCASSGVGGGDEAFFGQGTRLTVV.

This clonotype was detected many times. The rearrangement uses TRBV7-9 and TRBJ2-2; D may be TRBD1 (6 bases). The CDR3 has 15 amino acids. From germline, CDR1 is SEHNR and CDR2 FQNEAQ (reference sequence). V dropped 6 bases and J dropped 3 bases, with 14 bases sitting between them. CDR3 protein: CASREQGRDTGELFF. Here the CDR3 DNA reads TGTGCCAGCAGGGAACAGGGTCGGGACACCGGGGAGCTGTTTTTT.

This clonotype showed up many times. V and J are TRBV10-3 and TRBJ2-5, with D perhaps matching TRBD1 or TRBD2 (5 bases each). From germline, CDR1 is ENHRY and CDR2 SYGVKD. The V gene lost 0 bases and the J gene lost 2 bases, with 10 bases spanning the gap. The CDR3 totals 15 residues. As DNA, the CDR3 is TGTGCCATCAGTGAGTCGGACGGGGCTCAAGAGACCCAGTACTTC. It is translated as CAISESDGAQETQYF.

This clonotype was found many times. The CDR3 region is CSARVADHTTNEKLFF. The CDR3 bases are TGCAGTGCTAGAGTCGCAGACCACACAACTAATGAAAAACTGTTTTTT. V and J are TRBV20-1 and TRBJ1-4, with D unclear. The length of the CDR3 is 16 residues. Per the germline V gene, CDR1 is DFQATT and CDR2 is SNEGSKA (reference sequence). Trimming took 1 base from V and 0 from J, leaving 12 bases between them.

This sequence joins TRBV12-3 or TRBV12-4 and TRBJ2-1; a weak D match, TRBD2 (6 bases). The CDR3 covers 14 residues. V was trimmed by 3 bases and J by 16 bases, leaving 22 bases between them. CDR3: CASSFTSGDPKNFF. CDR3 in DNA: TGTGCCAGCAGTTTCACCTCGGGGGACCCCAAGAATTTCTTC.

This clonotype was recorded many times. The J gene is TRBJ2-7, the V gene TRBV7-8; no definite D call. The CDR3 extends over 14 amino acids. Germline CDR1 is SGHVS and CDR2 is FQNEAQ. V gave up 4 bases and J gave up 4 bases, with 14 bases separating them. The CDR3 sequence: CASSSLSTGYEQYF. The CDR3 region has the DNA TGTGCCAGCAGCTCCCTCTCGACCGGTTACGAGCAGTACTTC.

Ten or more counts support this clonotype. DNA for the CDR3: TGTGCCAGTAGTAGCATCCTCACAGATACGCAGTATTTT. Amino acid sequence: CASSSILTDTQYF. This chain links TRBV19 with TRBJ2-3; D is unclear. In germline, CDR1 is LNHDA, CDR2 SQIVND (reference sequence). V lost 4 bases to trimming and J lost 2 bases, with 7 bases between them. CDR3 size: 13 residues.

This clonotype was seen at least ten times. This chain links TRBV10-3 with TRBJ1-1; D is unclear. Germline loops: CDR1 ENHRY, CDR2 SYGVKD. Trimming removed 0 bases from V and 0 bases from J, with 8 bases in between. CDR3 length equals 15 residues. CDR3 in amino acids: CAISESRGVNTEAFF. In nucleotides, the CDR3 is TGTGCCATCAGTGAGTCCAGAGGAGTGAACACTGAAGCTTTCTTT.

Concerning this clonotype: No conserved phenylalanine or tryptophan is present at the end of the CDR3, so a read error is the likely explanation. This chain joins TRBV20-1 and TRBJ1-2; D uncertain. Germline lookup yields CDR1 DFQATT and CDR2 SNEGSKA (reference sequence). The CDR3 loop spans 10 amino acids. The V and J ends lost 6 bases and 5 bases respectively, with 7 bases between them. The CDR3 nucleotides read TGCAGTGCCTTATCATATGGCTACACCATC. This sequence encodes CSALSYGYTI.

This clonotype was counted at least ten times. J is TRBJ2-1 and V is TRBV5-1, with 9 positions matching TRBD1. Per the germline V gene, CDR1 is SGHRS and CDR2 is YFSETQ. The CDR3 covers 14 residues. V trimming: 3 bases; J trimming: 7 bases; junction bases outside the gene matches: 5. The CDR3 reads CASSSPTGGNEQFF. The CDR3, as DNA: TGCGCCAGCAGCTCCCCGACAGGGGGAAATGAGCAGTTCTTC.

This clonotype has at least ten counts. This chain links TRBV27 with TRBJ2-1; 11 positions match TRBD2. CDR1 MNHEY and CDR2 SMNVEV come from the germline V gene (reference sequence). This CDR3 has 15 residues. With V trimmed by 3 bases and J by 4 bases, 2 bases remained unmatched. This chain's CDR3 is CASSLASGGYNEQFF. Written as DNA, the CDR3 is TGTGCCAGCAGTTTGGCTAGCGGGGGGTACAATGAGCAGTTCTTC.

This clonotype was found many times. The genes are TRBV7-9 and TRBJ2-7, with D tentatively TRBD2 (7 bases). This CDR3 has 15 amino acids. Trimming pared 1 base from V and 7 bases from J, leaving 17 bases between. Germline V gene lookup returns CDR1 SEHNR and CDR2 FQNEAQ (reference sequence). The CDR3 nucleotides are TGTGCCAGCAGCTTAGGGGGGGGCCCGCGGTTGGAGCAGTACTTC. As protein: CASSLGGGPRLEQYF.

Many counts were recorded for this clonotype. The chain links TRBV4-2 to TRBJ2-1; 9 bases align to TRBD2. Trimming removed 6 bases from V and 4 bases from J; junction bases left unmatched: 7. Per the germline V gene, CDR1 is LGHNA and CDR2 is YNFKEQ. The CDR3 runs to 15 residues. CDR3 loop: CASSPQRGDYNEQFF. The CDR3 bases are TGTGCCAGCAGTCCTCAGCGGGGGGATTACAATGAGCAGTTCTTC.

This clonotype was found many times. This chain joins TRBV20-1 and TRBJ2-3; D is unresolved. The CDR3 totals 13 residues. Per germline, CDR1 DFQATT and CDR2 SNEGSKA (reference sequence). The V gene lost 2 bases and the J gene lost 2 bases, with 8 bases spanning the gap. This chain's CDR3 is CSARIYHTDTQYF. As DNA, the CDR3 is TGCAGTGCTAGAATCTACCACACAGATACGCAGTATTTT.

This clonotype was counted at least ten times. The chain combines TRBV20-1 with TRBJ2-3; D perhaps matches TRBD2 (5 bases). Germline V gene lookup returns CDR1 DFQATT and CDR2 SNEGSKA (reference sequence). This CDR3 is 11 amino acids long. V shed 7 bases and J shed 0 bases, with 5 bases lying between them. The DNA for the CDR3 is TGCAGTGGAGGGAGCACAGATACGCAGTATTTT. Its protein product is CSGGSTDTQYF.

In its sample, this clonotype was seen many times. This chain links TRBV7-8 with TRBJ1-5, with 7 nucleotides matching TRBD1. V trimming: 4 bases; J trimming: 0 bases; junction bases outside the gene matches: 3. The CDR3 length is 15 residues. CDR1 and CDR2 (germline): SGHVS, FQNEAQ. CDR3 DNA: TGTGCCAGCAGCTCCCGGACAGGTAGCAATCAGCCCCAGCATTTT. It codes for CASSSRTGSNQPQHF.

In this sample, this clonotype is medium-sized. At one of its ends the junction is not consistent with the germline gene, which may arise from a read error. CDR3 region: CASSLGGNTEAFF. CDR3 in DNA: TGTGCCAGCAGCTTAGGGGGGAACACTGAAGCTTTCTTT. The V gene is TRBV5-1, the J gene TRBJ1-1; weak D call: TRBD1 (6 bases). Germline V gene sequence: CDR1 SGHRS, CDR2 YFSETQ. CDR3 length equals 13 residues.

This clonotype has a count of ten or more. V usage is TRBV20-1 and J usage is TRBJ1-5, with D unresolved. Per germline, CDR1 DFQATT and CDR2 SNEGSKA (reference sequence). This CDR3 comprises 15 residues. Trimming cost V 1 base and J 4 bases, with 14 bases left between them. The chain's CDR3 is CSARGVETENQPQHF. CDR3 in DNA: TGCAGTGCTAGAGGGGTTGAGACGGAGAATCAGCCCCAGCATTTT.

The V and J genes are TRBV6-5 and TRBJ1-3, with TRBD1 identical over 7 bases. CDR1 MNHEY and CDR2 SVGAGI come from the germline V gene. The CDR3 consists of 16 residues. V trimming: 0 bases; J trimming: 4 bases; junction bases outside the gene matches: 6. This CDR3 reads CASSYSIEGGGNTIYF. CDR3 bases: TGTGCCAGCAGTTACTCGATCGAAGGGGGCGGAAACACCATATATTTT.

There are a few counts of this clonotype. CDR3 in amino acids: CASSLAASSYNEQFF. The CDR3 nucleotides are TGTGCCAGCAGCTTAGCGGCTAGCTCCTACAATGAGCAGTTCTTC. V is TRBV11-2 and J is TRBJ2-1; D is uncertain. Trimming pared 1 base from V and 0 bases from J, leaving 7 bases between. The CDR3 consists of 15 residues. Germline V gene lookup returns CDR1 SGHAT and CDR2 FQNNGV.

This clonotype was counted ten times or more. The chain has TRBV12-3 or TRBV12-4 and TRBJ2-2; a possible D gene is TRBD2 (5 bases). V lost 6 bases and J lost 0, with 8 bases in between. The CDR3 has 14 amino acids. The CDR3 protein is CASRPGTNTGELFF. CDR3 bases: TGTGCCAGCAGGCCGGGGACGAACACCGGGGAGCTGTTTTTT.

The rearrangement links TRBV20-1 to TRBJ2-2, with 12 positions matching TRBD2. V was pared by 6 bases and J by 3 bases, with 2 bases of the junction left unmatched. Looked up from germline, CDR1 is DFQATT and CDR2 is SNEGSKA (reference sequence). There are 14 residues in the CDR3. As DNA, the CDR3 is TGCAGTGCGCCTAGCGGGGGGGACACCGGGGAGCTGTTTTTT. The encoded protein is CSAPSGGDTGELFF.

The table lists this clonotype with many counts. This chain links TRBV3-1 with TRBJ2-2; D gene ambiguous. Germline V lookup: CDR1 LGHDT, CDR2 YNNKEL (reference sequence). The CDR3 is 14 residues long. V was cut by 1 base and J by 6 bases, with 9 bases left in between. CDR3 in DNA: TGTGCCAGCAGCCAAGTTGTGGGTCCCGGGGAGCTGTTTTTT. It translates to CASSQVVGPGELFF.

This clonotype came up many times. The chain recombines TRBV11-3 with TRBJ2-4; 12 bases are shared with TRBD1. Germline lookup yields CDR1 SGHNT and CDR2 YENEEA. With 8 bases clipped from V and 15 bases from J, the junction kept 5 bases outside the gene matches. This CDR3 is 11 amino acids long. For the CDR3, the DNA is TGTGCCAGCGGGGACAGGGGGCTACCGTACTTC. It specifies CASGDRGLPYF.

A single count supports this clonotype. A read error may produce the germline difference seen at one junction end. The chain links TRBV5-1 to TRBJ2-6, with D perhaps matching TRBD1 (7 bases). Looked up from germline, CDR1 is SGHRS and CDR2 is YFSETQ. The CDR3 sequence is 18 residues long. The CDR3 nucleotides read TGCGACAGCAGCTTGGAGGGTTACAGGGGAGGTGGGGCGAACGTCCTGACTTTC. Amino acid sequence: CDSSLEGYRGGGANVLTF.

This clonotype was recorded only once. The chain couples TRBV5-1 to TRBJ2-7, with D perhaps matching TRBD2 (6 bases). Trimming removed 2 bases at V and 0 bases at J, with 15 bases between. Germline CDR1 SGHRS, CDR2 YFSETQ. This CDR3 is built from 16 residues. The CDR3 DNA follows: TGCGCCAGCAGCTTCCAGGAGGGACGGGACTCCTACGAGCAGTACTTC. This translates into CASSFQEGRDSYEQYF.

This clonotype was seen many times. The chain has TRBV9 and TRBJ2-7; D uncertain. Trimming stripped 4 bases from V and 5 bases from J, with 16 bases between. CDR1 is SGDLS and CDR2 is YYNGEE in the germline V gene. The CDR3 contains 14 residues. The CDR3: CASSPSAVRDEQYF. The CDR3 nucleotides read TGTGCCAGCAGCCCAAGCGCCGTCCGAGACGAGCAGTACTTC.

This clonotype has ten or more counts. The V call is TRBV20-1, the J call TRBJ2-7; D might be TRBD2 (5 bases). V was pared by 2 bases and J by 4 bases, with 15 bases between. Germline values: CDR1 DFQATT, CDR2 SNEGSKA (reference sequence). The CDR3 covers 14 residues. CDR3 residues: CSARFVAGSYEQYF. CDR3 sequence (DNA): TGCAGTGCTAGATTTGTGGCGGGTAGTTACGAGCAGTACTTC.

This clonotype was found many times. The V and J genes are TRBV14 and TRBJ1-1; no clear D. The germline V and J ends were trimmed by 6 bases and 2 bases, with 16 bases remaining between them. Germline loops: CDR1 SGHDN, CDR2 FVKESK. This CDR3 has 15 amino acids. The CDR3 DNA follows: TGTGCCAGCAGACGAATACAAGGTCTTAACACTGAAGCTTTCTTT. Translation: CASRRIQGLNTEAFF. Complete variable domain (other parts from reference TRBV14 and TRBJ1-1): EAGVTQFPSHSVIEKGQTVTLRCDPISGHDNLYWYRRVMGKEIKFLLHFVKESKQDESGMPNNRFLAERTGGTYSTLKVQPAELEDSGVYFCASRRIQGLNTEAFFGQGTRLTVV.

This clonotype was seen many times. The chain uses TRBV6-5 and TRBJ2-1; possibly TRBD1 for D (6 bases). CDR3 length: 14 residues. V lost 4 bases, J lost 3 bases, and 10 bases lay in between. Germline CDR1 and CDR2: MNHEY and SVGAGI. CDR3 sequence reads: CASSSRGGYNEQFF. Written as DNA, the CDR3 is TGTGCCAGCAGTTCCCGAGGGGGCTACAATGAGCAGTTCTTC.

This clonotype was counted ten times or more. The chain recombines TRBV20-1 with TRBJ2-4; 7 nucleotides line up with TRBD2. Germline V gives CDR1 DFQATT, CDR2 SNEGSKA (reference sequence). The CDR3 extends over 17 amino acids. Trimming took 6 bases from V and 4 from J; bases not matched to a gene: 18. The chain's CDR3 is CSADKKRTGTIKNIQYF. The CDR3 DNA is TGCAGTGCGGATAAAAAAAGAACGGGGACTATAAAAAACATTCAGTACTTC.

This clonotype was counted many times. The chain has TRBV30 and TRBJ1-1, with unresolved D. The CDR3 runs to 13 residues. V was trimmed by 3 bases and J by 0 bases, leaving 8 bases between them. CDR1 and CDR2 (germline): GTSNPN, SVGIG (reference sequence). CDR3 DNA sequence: TGTGCCTGGAGGATAGACATGAACACTGAAGCTTTCTTT. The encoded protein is CAWRIDMNTEAFF. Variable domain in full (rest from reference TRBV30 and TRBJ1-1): SQTIHQWPATLVQPVGSPLSLECTVEGTSNPNLYWYRQAAGRGLQLLFYSVGIGQISSEVPQNLSASRPQDRQFILSSKKLLLSDSGFYLCAWRIDMNTEAFFGQGTRLTVV.